This T cell receptor (beta chain) was obtained from a study of cytomegalovirus exposure and HLA in healthy donors. Findings of the study overall: The study listed 164 cytomegalovirus-associated TCR beta chains.

Remarks on this clone: Its specificity is not known.

V was pared by 4 bases and J by 4 bases, with 12 bases of the junction left unmatched. The CDR3 extends over 16 amino acids. Germline V gene lookup returns CDR1 SGHNT and CDR2 YYREEE (reference sequence). PCR involved 60 Vbeta and 13 Jbeta primers. The table came from immunoSEQ multiplex PCR; TCRdb's copy has only in-frame clones and leaves some out. In the table there are roughly 80,000 clones, roughly 74% of which are singletons. The source of this sequence is a middle-aged man in good health and CMV-seronegative. The chain carries TRBV5-4 and TRBJ2-5, with 8 bases lining up with TRBD1. The source material was PBMCs. CDR3 sequence (DNA): TGTGCCAGCAGCAGAGGACAGGGAGGAAATTTAGAGACCCAGTACTTC. Amino acids: CASSRGQGGNLETQYF.